The TCR beta chain described here comes from a study of identical twins. TCRdb re-called the 5' RACE reads with MiXCR, one entry per CDR3 protein. The sample records 450,000 or so distinct CDR3 sequences, roughly an eighth being singletons. Germline values: CDR1 KGHDR, CDR2 SFDVKD. V dropped 9 bases and J dropped 6; count of bases not matched to a gene: 4. The CDR3 is 13 residues long. This clonotype showed up many times. The antigen remains undetermined. General study results and limits: The abundant beta clonotypes from cord blood had fewer insertions, and memory repertoires had none of this.

These sequences were also reported in another study, on yellow fever vaccine responses in identical twins.

The sample taken for sequencing was CD4+ T cells sorted from blood. The chain links TRBV24-1 to TRBJ2-1; 10 bases line up with TRBD2. This clonotype was sampled from a woman in her late teens or twenties in good health. CDR3 loop: CATGLAGVNEQFF. The DNA for the CDR3 is TGTGCCACCGGGCTAGCGGGAGTCAATGAGCAGTTCTTC.